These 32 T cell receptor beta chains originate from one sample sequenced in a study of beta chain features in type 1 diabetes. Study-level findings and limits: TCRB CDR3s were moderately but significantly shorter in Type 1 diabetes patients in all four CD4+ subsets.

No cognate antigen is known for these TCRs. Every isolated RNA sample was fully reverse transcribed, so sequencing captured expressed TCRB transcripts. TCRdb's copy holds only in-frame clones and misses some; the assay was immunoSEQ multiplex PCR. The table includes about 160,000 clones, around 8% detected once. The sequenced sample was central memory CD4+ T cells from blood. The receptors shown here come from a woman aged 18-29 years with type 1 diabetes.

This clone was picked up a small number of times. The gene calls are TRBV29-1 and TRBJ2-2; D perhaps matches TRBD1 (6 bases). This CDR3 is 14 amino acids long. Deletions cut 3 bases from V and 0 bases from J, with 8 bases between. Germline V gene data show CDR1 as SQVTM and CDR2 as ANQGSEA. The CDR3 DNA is TGCAGCGTTGATTCAGGGGCGAACACCGGGGAGCTGTTTTTT. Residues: CSVDSGANTGELFF.

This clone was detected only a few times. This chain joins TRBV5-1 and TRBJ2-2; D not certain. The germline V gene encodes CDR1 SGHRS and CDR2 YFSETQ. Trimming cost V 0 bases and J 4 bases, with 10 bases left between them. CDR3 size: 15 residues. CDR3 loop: CASSLDGWATGELFF. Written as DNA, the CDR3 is TGCGCCAGCAGCTTGGATGGTTGGGCCACCGGGGAGCTGTTTTTT. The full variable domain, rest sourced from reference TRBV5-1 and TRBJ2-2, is KAGVTQTPRYLIKTRGQQVTLSCSPISGHRSVSWYQQTPGQGLQFLFEYFSETQRNKGNFPGRFSGRQFSNSRSEMNVSTLELGDSALYLCASSLDGWATGELFFGEGSRLTVL.

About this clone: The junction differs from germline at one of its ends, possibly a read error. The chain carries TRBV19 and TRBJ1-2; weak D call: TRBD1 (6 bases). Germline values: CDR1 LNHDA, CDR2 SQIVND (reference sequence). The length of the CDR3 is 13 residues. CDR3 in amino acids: CASSTTADSQFLF. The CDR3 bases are TGTGCCAGTAGTACAACCGCGGACAGCCAGTTTTTATTC.

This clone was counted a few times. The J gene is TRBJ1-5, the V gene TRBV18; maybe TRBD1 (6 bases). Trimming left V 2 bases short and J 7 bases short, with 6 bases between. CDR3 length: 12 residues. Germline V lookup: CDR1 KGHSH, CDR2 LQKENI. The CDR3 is CASSPGGQPQHF. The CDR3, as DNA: TGTGCCAGCTCACCAGGGGGCCAGCCCCAGCATTTT. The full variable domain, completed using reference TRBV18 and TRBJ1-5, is NAGVMQNPRHLVRRRGQEARLRCSPMKGHSHVYWYRQLPEEGLKFMVYLQKENIIDESGMPKERFSAEFPKEGPSILRIQQVVRGDSAAYFCASSPGGQPQHFGDGTRLSIL.

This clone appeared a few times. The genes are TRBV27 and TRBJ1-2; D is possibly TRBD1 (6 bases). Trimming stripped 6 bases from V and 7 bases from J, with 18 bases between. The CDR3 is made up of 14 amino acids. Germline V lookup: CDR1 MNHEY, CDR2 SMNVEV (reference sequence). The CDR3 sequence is CASSGGAQEVGYTF. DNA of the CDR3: TGTGCCAGCAGCGGGGGGGCGCAGGAGGTTGGCTACACCTTC.

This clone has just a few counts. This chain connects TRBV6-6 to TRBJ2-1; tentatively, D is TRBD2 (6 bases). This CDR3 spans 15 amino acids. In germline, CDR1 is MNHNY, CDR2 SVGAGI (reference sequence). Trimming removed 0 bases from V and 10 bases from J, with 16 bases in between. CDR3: CASSYSSGSGREQFF. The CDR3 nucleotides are TGTGCCAGCAGTTACTCGAGTGGTAGCGGAAGGGAGCAGTTCTTC.

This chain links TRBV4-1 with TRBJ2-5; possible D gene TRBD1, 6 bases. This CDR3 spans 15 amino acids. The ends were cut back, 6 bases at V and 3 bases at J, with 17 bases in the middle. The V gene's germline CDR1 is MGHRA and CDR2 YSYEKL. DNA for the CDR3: TGCGCCAGCAGGCACCGGGACACCCTGGAAGAGACCCAGTACTTC. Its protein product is CASRHRDTLEETQYF.

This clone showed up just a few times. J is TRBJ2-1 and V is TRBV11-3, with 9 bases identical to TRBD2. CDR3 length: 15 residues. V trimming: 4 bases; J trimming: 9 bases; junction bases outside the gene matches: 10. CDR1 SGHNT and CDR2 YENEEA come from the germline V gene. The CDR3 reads CASSSGGGLAGEQFF. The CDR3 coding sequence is TGTGCCAGCAGCTCCGGGGGGGGACTAGCAGGTGAGCAGTTCTTC.

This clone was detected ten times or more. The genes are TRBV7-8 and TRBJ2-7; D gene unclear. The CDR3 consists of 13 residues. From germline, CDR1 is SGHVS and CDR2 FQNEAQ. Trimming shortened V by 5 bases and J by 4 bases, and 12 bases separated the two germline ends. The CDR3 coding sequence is TGTGCCAGCAGCAAAGACACCCTTTACGAGCAGTACTTC. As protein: CASSKDTLYEQYF.

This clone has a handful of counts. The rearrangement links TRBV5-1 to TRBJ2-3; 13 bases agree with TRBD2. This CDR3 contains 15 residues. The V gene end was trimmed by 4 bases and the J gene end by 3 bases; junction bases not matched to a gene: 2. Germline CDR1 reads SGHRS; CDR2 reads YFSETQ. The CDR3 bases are TGCGCCAGCAGCCCGGGACTAGCGGGGACAGATACGCAGTATTTT. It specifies CASSPGLAGTDTQYF.

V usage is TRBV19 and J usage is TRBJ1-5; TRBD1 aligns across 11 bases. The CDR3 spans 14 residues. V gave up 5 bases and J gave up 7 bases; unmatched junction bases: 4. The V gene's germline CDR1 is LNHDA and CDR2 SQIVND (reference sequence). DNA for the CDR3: TGTGCCAGTAGTGAGGGGACAGGGGGGCAGCCCCAGCATTTT. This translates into CASSEGTGGQPQHF.

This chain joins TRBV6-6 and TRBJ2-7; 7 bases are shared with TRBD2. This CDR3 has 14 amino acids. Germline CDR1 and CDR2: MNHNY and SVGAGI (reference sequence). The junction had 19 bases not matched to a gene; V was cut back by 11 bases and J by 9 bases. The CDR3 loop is CAGRVAGRGLAQYF. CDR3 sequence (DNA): TGTGCCGGTCGCGTAGCGGGCCGGGGATTGGCGCAGTACTTC.

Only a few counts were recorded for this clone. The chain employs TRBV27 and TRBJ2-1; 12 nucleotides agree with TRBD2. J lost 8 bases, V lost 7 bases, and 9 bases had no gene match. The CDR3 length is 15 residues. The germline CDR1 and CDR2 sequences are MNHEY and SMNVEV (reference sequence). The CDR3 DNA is TGTGCCAGCACCCTGCGACTAGCGGGGGCATATGAGCAGTTCTTC. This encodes CASTLRLAGAYEQFF.

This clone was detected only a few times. The CDR3 DNA follows: TGCGCCAGCAGCCAAAGACAGGGTTCCACTGAAGCTTTCTTT. It specifies CASSQRQGSTEAFF. V is TRBV5-1 and J is TRBJ1-1; 7 bases align to TRBD1. This CDR3 spans 14 amino acids. The J segment lost 4 bases and the V segment lost 4 bases, leaving 7 bases of the junction unmatched. Germline values: CDR1 SGHRS, CDR2 YFSETQ.

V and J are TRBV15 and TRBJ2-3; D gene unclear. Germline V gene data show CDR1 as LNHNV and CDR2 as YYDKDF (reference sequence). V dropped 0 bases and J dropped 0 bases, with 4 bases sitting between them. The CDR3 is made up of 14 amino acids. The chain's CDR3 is CATSRDLSTDTQYF. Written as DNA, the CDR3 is TGTGCCACCAGCAGAGATCTGAGCACAGATACGCAGTATTTT.

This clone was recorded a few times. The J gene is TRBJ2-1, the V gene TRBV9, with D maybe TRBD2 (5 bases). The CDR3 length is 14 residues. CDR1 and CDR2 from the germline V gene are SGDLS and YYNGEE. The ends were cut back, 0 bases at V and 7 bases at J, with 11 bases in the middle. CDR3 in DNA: TGTGCCAGCAGCGTAGCGGGATTAATGAATGAGCAGTTCTTC. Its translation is CASSVAGLMNEQFF.

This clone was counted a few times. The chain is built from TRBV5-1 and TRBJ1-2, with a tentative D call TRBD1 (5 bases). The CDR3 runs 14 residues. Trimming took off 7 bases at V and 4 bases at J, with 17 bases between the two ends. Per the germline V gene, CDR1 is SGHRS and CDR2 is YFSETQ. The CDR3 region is CASSLGQSGYGYTF. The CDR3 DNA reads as TGCGCCAGCTCATTGGGGCAGTCTGGCTATGGCTACACCTTC.

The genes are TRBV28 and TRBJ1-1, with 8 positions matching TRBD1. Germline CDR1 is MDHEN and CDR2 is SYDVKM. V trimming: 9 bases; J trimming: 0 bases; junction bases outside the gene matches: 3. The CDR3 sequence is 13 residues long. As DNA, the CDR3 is TGTGCCAGTGCGGGACAGGTGAACACTGAAGCTTTCTTT. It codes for CASAGQVNTEAFF.

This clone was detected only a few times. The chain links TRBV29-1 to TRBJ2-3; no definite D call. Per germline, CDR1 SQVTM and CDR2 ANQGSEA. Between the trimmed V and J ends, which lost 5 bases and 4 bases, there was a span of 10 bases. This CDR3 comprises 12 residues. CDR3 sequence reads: CSVQGPPDTQYF. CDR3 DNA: TGCAGCGTTCAAGGGCCCCCAGATACGCAGTATTTT.

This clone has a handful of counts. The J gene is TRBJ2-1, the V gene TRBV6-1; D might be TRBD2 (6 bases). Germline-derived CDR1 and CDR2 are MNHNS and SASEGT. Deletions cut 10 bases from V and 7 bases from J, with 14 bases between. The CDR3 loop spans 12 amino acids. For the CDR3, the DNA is TGTGCCACCGGGACTGTCTTTAATGAGCAGTTCTTC. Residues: CATGTVFNEQFF.

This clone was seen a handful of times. The CDR3: CAWTVGGIGSTEAFF. In DNA, the CDR3 is TGTGCCTGGACCGTGGGAGGCATAGGGTCCACTGAAGCTTTCTTT. This chain links TRBV30 with TRBJ1-1; no clear D gene. Germline-derived CDR1 and CDR2 are GTSNPN and SVGIG (reference sequence). Trimming shortened V by 4 bases and J by 4 bases, and 19 bases separated the two germline ends. The CDR3 runs 15 residues.

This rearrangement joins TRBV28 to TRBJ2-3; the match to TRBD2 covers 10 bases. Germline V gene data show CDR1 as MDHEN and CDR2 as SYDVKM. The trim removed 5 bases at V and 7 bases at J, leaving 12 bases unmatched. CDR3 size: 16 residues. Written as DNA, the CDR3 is TGTGCCAGCAGTATACCCCAGCGGGAGGGCCGGAATACGCAGTATTTT. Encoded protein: CASSIPQREGRNTQYF.

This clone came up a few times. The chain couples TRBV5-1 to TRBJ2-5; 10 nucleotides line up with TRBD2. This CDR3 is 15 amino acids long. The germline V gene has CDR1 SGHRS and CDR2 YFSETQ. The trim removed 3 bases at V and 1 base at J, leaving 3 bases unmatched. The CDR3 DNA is TGCGCCAGCAGCTCCCCTAGCGGGGGCCAAGAGACCCAGTACTTC. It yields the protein CASSSPSGGQETQYF.

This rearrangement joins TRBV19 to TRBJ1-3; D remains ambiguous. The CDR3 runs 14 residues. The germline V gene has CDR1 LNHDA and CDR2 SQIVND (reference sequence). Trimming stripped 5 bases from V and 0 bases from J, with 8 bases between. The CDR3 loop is CASSAGSSGNTIYF. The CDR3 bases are TGTGCCAGTAGTGCTGGGAGCTCTGGAAACACCATATATTTT. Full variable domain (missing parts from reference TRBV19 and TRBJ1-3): DGGITQSPKYLFRKEGQNVTLSCEQNLNHDAMYWYRQDPGQGLRLIYYSQIVNDFQKGDIAEGYSVSREKKESFPLTVTSAQKNPTAFYLCASSAGSSGNTIYFGEGSWLTVV.

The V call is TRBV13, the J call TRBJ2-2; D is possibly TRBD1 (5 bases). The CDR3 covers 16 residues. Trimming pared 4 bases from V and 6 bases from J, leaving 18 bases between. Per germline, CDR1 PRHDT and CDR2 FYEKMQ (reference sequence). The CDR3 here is CASSSLSGKVSGELFF. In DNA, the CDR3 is TGTGCCAGCAGCTCTCTTTCAGGGAAGGTGTCCGGGGAGCTGTTTTTT.

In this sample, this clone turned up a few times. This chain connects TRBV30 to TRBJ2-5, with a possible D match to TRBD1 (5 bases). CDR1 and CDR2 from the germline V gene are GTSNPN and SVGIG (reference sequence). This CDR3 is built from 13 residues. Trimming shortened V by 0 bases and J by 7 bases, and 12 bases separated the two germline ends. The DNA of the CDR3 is TGTGCCTGGAGTGTACAATCAAGGGGGACCCAGTACTTC. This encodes CAWSVQSRGTQYF.

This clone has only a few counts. DNA for the CDR3: TGTGCCACCAGCAGAGCCACTATAGCGGGCGCGAACACCGGGGAGCTGTTTTTT. It translates to CATSRATIAGANTGELFF. The chain couples TRBV15 to TRBJ2-2; 7 nucleotides align to TRBD2. CDR3 length: 18 residues. Germline CDR1 reads LNHNV; CDR2 reads YYDKDF (reference sequence). The J segment lost 0 bases and the V segment lost 1 base, leaving 8 bases of the junction unmatched.

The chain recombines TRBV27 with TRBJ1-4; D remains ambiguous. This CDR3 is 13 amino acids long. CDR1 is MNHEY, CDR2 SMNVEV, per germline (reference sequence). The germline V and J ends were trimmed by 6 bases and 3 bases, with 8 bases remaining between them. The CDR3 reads CASSGEANEKLFF. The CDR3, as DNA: TGTGCCAGCAGCGGAGAAGCTAATGAAAAACTGTTTTTT.

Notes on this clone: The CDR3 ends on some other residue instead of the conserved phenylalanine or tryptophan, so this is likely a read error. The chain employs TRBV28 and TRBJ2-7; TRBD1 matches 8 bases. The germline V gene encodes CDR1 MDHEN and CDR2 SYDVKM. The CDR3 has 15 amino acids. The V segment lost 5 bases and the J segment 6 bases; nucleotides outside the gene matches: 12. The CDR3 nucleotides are TGTGCCAGCAGTCCCCTGACAGGGGTTGGCCTCGAGCAGTACCTC. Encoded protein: CASSPLTGVGLEQYL.

The CDR3 region is CASSQDNRRIGDYEQYF. Written as DNA, the CDR3 is TGCGCCAGCAGCCAAGATAATCGGCGTATCGGGGACTACGAGCAGTACTTC. The gene calls are TRBV4-3 and TRBJ2-7; D perhaps matches TRBD2 (5 bases). Germline V gene sequence: CDR1 LGHNA, CDR2 YSLEER. The CDR3 contains 17 residues. Trimming pared 0 bases from V and 3 bases from J, leaving 18 bases between.

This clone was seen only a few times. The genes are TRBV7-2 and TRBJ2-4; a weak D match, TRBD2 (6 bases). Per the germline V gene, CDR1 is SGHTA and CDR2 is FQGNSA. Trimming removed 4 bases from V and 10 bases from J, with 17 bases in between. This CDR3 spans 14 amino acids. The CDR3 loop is CASSSAPSGGIQYF. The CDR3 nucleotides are TGTGCCAGCAGCTCGGCGCCTTCTGGGGGGATTCAGTACTTC.

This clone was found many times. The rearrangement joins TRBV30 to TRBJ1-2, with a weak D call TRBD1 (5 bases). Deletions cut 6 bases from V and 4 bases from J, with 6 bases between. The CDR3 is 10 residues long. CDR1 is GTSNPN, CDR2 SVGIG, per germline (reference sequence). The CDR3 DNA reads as TGTGCCTGTGACAGCTATGGCTACACCTTC. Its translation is CACDSYGYTF.